This TCR beta chain is drawn from a study of cytomegalovirus exposure and HLA in healthy donors. A note on this clone: Its target is unknown.

Points from the study as a whole: Most sequenced TCRs were rare (though some public TCRs occurred in many donors). Both high specificity and high sensitivity reportedly marked the classifier's diagnosis of cytomegalovirus status. According to a subsequent analysis, TCR clusters identified in the first cohort showed a tendency to co-occur across the 120 validation repertoires.

These donors were members of the approximately 110-subject validation cohort, a group separate from the roughly 670-subject first cohort. Assay: immunoSEQ multiplex PCR; the TCRdb copy retains only in-frame clones and omits some. The sample includes 60,000 or so clones, 90% to 95% seen only once; the top ten take 1.3%. This CDR3 is built from 14 residues. Germline V lookup: CDR1 MNHEY, CDR2 SMNVEV (reference sequence). V lost 5 bases to trimming and J lost 12 bases, with 23 bases between them. The receptor was isolated from a woman aged 18-29 years in good health and CMV-seronegative. The rearrangement joins TRBV27 to TRBJ2-7; a possible D gene is TRBD1 (7 bases). Sequencing was performed on PBMCs. The CDR3 nucleotides read TGTGCCAGCAGTCCCTCCGGGAGACAGGGCCAGTGGTACTTC. It is translated as CASSPSGRQGQWYF.